This record looks at one TCR beta chain sequence and its context. The antigen remains unidentified. Positively selected for CCR7, the CD45RO-negative cells used as naive CD8 cells excluded terminally differentiated effector memory CD45RA+ cells. The study drew its donors from healthy HIV-negative adults without recent acute infections or vaccinations. This entry belongs to a study of shared clonotypes between healthy human individuals. Overall study context: Donors had three CD4 naive, three CD4 memory, two CD8 naive and one CD8 memory plate apiece.

Whole-study results and caveats: Despite large depth, sorted-subset datasets appeared incompletely sequenced.

This CDR3 spans 14 amino acids. From germline, CDR1 is SGHNT and CDR2 YENEEA. The V end lost 5 bases, the J end lost 1 base, and 8 bases lay between the germline ends. On sorted subsets, replicate PCRs used roughly 190 ng DNA, or tens of thousands of T cell genomes. Libraries were prepared by immunoSEQ multiplex PCR; TCRdb keeps only in-frame clonotypes and omits some of them. Among over 800,000 clones listed, 80% to 95% were seen once. Sequenced sample: naive CD8+ T cells sorted from blood. The sequence derives from a man aged 25 to 45 in good health. V gene TRBV11-3 combines with J gene TRBJ2-2; D possibly corresponds to TRBD1 (5 bases). The CDR3 sequence: CASSGQGNTGELFF. The CDR3 bases are TGTGCCAGCAGCGGGCAGGGGAACACCGGGGAGCTGTTTTTT.